Listed below are T cell receptor beta chains from one sample, sequenced in a study of blood T cell repertoires in COVID-19. Only in-frame clones appear in the TCRdb table, and some are missing; sequencing was by immunoSEQ multiplex PCR. The sample lists about 220,000 clones, approximately 88% occurring once. Sequenced input: PBMCs or T cells enriched from blood (not recorded which). The receptors were sampled from a woman aged 40 to 49 with acute COVID-19. Each CDR3 is given with its conserved first and last residue. The order of the fields is D gene, V gene, J gene, clone size, CDR3 DNA, CDR3 protein. D genes are given only for firm matches. Some rows have no size entry. The others give once, few or many, or a class for an expanded clone.

TRBD1	TRBV7-2	TRBJ2-1	NA	TGTGCCAGCAGCGTGGACAGGGCGTTAGCTAATGAGCAGTTCTTC	CASSVDRALANEQFF
TRBD1	TRBV10-3	TRBJ1-3	NA	TGTGCCATCAGTCGTCAGGGGGCAGGAGGAAACACCATATATTTT	CAISRQGAGGNTIYF
TRBD1	TRBV30	TRBJ1-2	NA	TGTGCCTCACCCAGGGGGACGGGCTACACCTTC	CASPRGTGYTF
NA	TRBV18	TRBJ2-7	NA	TGTGCCAGCTCACCACCGGCGGCCGGTCCCTACGAGCAGTACTTC	CASSPPAAGPYEQYF
TRBD1	TRBV27	TRBJ1-4	NA	TGTGCCAGCAGTTTGGGGACAGGGACTGAAAAACTGTTTTTT	CASSLGTGTEKLFF
TRBD1	TRBV3-1/TRBV3-2	TRBJ2-1	NA	TGTGCCAGCAGTGATGGGGACAGGGGGGTCACAACTGAGCAGTTCTTC	CASSDGDRGVTTEQFF
NA	TRBV4-2	TRBJ2-1	few	TGTGCCAGCAGCCAAGATATTAGAGAACCCCTAAAGAATGAGCAGTTCTTC	CASSQDIREPLKNEQFF
TRBD2	TRBV10-1	TRBJ2-5	large	TGCGCCAGCAGTGAACTCCTAGCGGGAGGGGAAGAGACCCAGTACTTC	CASSELLAGGEETQYF
TRBD1	TRBV12-3/TRBV12-4	TRBJ1-6	once	TGTGCCAGCAGTGCGGGACAGTGGGGACTCCTCCACTTT	CASSAGQWGLLHF
NA	TRBV2	TRBJ2-1	NA	TGTGCCAGCAGTGAAAGCCCGCGGGGGCAGTTCTTC	CASSESPRGQFF
TRBD1	TRBV7-9	TRBJ1-6	NA	TGTGCCAGCAGCACCGGGCTAGGGCAGGGGGTTTCACCCCTTCACTTT	CASSTGLGQGVSPLHF
NA	TRBV7-2	TRBJ2-2	NA	TGTGCCAGCAGCTTAAGAGCAAACACCGGGGAGCTGTTTTTT	CASSLRANTGELFF
TRBD2	TRBV7-8	TRBJ2-2	NA	TGTGCCAGCAGCCTCGGACTAGCGGCGAACACCGGGGAGCTGTTTTTT	CASSLGLAANTGELFF
TRBD2	TRBV7-6	TRBJ2-5	NA	TGTGCCAGCAGCCCCCGGTCGGGACTAGCGGGGAGAGCGGAGACCCAGTACTTC	CASSPRSGLAGRAETQYF
TRBD2	TRBV11-2	TRBJ2-7	NA	TGTGCCAGCAGCCCGAGTCCGGGACTAGGGACCTTAGAGCAGTACTTC	CASSPSPGLGTLEQYF
NA	TRBV29-1	TRBJ2-2	NA	TGCAGCGTGGGGCAGCCGAACACCGGGGAGCTGTTTTTT	CSVGQPNTGELFF
NA	TRBV11-2	TRBJ1-2	NA	TGTGCCAGCAGCTTAGTGGCAGGGTCCTCGGCTAACTATGGCTACACCTTC	CASSLVAGSSANYGYTF
NA	TRBV5-5	TRBJ1-3	NA	TGTGCCAGCAGCTTCAGCGCTGGAAACACCATATATTTT	CASSFSAGNTIYF
NA	TRBV7-2	TRBJ2-1	NA	TGTGCCAGCAGCTTCGCAGGGAACAGGGACAATGAGCAGTTCTTC	CASSFAGNRDNEQFF
TRBD1	TRBV6-2/TRBV6-3	TRBJ2-3	NA	TGTGCCAGCAGTTACCGCAGGGGGAGCACAGATACGCAGTATTTT	CASSYRRGSTDTQYF
NA	TRBV7-2	TRBJ1-1	NA	TGTGCCAGCAGCTTAGCGCCTAAAGCTTTCTTT	CASSLAPKAFF
NA	TRBV6-5	TRBJ1-2	NA	TGTGCCAGCAGTTACTCGAGGGGGAACTATGGCTACACCTTC	CASSYSRGNYGYTF
TRBD1	TRBV5-1	TRBJ2-7	NA	TGCGCCAGCAGGCTACAGGGGTACGAGCAGTACTTC	CASRLQGYEQYF
TRBD1	TRBV7-2	TRBJ1-1	NA	TGTGCCAGCAGCCTAAGACAGGGACTGAACACTGAAGCTTTCTTT	CASSLRQGLNTEAFF
NA	TRBV6-5	TRBJ1-2	NA	TGTGCCAGCAGTTACGACAGCTCATTTGCCTATGGCTACACCTTC	CASSYDSSFAYGYTF
TRBD2	TRBV10-3	TRBJ2-3	NA	TGTGCCATCAGTGAGAGGGGTAGCGGGAGTCTCACAGATACGCAGTATTTT	CAISERGSGSLTDTQYF
TRBD1	TRBV10-3	TRBJ1-2	few	TGTGCCATCAGTGATACAGGGGCGCCCACGTATGGCTACACCTTC	CAISDTGAPTYGYTF
TRBD1	TRBV6-4	TRBJ1-5	NA	TGTGCCAGCAGTCCGGGACAGTTTGGTATGAGCAATCAGCCCCAGCATTTT	CASSPGQFGMSNQPQHF
NA	TRBV4-2	TRBJ2-2	NA	TGTGCCAGCAGCGCCCGGGTGGGTTCCGGGGAGCTGTTTTTT	CASSARVGSGELFF
TRBD1	TRBV24-1	TRBJ2-1	NA	TGTGCCACCAGTGATTTGGCAGGGGGCGAGGACAATGAGCAGTTCTTC	CATSDLAGGEDNEQFF
TRBD2	TRBV27	TRBJ2-7	NA	TGTGCCAGCAGTTTTTTCTTCGGTGCTAGCGGGGGTCGTGAGCAGTACTTC	CASSFFFGASGGREQYF
NA	TRBV12-3/TRBV12-4	TRBJ1-2	once	TGTGCCAGCAGTTTAAGAAACTACTATGGCTACACCTTC	CASSLRNYYGYTF
NA	TRBV10-2	TRBJ1-6	NA	TGCGCCAGCAGTGAGCAGGGGATGAATTCACCCCTCCACTTT	CASSEQGMNSPLHF
TRBD1	TRBV18	TRBJ1-6	NA	TGTGCCAGCTCATCAAGCCGGGACAGAGCTAATTCACCCCTCCACTTT	CASSSSRDRANSPLHF
NA	TRBV10-3	TRBJ1-2	few	TGTGCCATCAGTGGAGGGTTGTTGCTCTTCCACTATGGCTACACCTTC	CAISGGLLLFHYGYTF
NA	TRBV7-9	TRBJ1-4	NA	TGTGCCAGCGGAGCCATTAATGAAAAACTGTTTTTT	CASGAINEKLFF
TRBD1	TRBV5-6	TRBJ1-2	NA	TGTGCCAGCAGTCTTTATGTACAGACAGGGGAAGGCTACACCTTC	CASSLYVQTGEGYTF
TRBD2	TRBV5-4	TRBJ2-3	NA	TGTGCCAGCAGCTTAGGACTAGTAGCAGATACGCAGTATTTT	CASSLGLVADTQYF
NA	TRBV2	TRBJ2-1	NA	TGTGCCAGCACCGGAGGGGTTGGTAATGAGCAGTTCTTC	CASTGGVGNEQFF
NA	TRBV6-5	TRBJ1-5	NA	TGTGCCAGCAGTTACTACGGGGAGTATCAGCCCCAGCATTTT	CASSYYGEYQPQHF
NA	TRBV7-9	TRBJ1-1	NA	TGTGCCAGCAGCCTAGGAGGCTTGAACACTGAAGCTTTCTTT	CASSLGGLNTEAFF
TRBD2	TRBV19	TRBJ2-2	NA	TGTGCCAGTAGTATAGATCGGGGCGGGAGGACCACCGGGGAGCTGTTTTTT	CASSIDRGGRTTGELFF
NA	TRBV14	TRBJ2-3	NA	TGTGCCAGCAGCCGACGGGTGGCAGATACGCAGTATTTT	CASSRRVADTQYF
NA	TRBV5-1	TRBJ2-2	NA	TGCGCCAGCAGCTTCCGACGGGCCGGGGCCGGGGAGCTGTTTTTT	CASSFRRAGAGELFF
NA	TRBV5-4	TRBJ1-2	once	TGTGCCAGCAGACCCGGGAGCCACAGATCCGACTATGGCTACACCTTC	CASRPGSHRSDYGYTF
TRBD2	TRBV4-3	TRBJ2-2	NA	TGCGCCAGCAGCCCCCCAATGACGGATCCAACTAGCGGGGCGAGGCGGGAGCTGTTTTTT	CASSPPMTDPTSGARRELFF
TRBD1	TRBV5-4	TRBJ1-2	NA	TGTGCCAGCAGCTCACAACGGGACAGGGGGCGAGGCTACACCTTC	CASSSQRDRGRGYTF
NA	TRBV2	TRBJ1-2	NA	TGTGCCAGCAGGGACAGCTACTATGGCTACACCTTC	CASRDSYYGYTF
NA	TRBV15	TRBJ2-7	NA	TGTGCCACCAGCAGAGAGGGGGGCTACGAGCAGTACTTC	CATSREGGYEQYF
NA	TRBV29-1	TRBJ1-2	once	TGCAGCGTTGTAAAGGGGGATGCTGGCTACACCTTC	CSVVKGDAGYTF
NA	TRBV19	TRBJ1-2	NA	TGTGCCAGTAGTATTTTGACTGGCGGCTACACCTTC	CASSILTGGYTF
NA	TRBV2	TRBJ1-1	once	TGTGCCAGCAGGTTGGACATGCCTGAAGCTTTCTTT	CASRLDMPEAFF
NA	TRBV3-1/TRBV3-2	TRBJ1-1	NA	TGTGCCAGCAGCTCTACCCGGAACACTGAAGCTTTCTTT	CASSSTRNTEAFF
TRBD2	TRBV3-1/TRBV3-2	TRBJ2-3	NA	TGTGCCAGCAGCCCACCCGGACTAGCGGGACGACCTAGCACAGATACGCAGTATTTT	CASSPPGLAGRPSTDTQYF